Given below is one TCR beta chain in context. The data were taken from a study of blood T cell repertoires in COVID-19. About the study: Sites across the United States, Italy and Spain contributed samples from acute and convalescent COVID-19.

The ends lost 1 base at V and 4 bases at J; junction bases unmatched: 6. The CDR3 is 15 amino acids. CDR1 and CDR2 (germline): SGHVS, FQNEAQ. As processed by the authors: Quantification of nucleated cells was approximated via reference gene primer amplification. TCRdb's copy holds only in-frame clones and misses some; the assay was immunoSEQ multiplex PCR. From that table come the V and J calls and clone size; the DNA was used to work out D and trimming. The profile shows approximately 68,000 clones, around 80% of them singletons. The V call is TRBV7-8, the J call TRBJ1-2; 7 bases map to TRBD1. The receptor was derived from a human donor in a cohort sampled during active COVID-19. The sequencing input was peripheral blood. In DNA form, the CDR3 reads TGTGCCAGCAGCTTAGGGCAGGGGGTTTTCTATGGCTACACCTTC. Encoded protein: CASSLGQGVFYGYTF.